Following are 25 T cell receptor beta chains from one sample sequenced in a study of blood T cell repertoires in COVID-19. Using immunoSEQ multiplex PCR, the repertoire was profiled, and TCRdb retains in-frame clones only, with some absent. The sample has tens of thousands of clones; roughly 83% are singletons. Sequenced material: peripheral blood. The receptor source for this set is a man between 50 and 59 years old with active COVID-19.

V usage is TRBV27 and J usage is TRBJ1-2, with 12 bases identical to TRBD1. V trimming: 8 bases; J trimming: 8 bases; junction bases outside the gene matches: 12. The V gene's germline CDR1 is MNHEY and CDR2 SMNVEV (reference sequence). The CDR3 spans 15 residues. The CDR3, as DNA: TGTGCCAGCTGCCGTTCATCCGGGACAGGGGGCGGCTACACCTTC. It translates to CASCRSSGTGGGYTF.

This chain connects TRBV19 to TRBJ2-1; 8 nucleotides align to TRBD2. J was trimmed by 0 bases and V by 3 bases; bases with no gene match: 1. Germline CDR1 LNHDA, CDR2 SQIVND (reference sequence). This CDR3 is 15 amino acids long. CDR3 protein: CASSISGASYNEQFF. CDR3 sequence (DNA): TGTGCCAGTAGTATTAGCGGGGCCTCCTACAATGAGCAGTTCTTC.

The chain links TRBV18 to TRBJ1-5, with 9 bases aligning to TRBD1. From germline, CDR1 is KGHSH and CDR2 LQKENI. The CDR3 has 14 residues. The V segment lost 6 bases and the J segment 2 bases; nucleotides outside the gene matches: 2. CDR3 residues: CASSGQGGNQPQHF. CDR3 in DNA: TGTGCCAGCTCGGGACAGGGCGGCAATCAGCCCCAGCATTTT.

The V gene is TRBV7-7, the J gene TRBJ2-3, with 7 positions matching TRBD2. With 5 bases clipped from V and 5 bases from J, the junction kept 7 bases outside the gene matches. Germline loops: CDR1 SSHAT, CDR2 FNYEAQ (reference sequence). The CDR3 has 14 amino acids. CDR3 coding DNA: TGTGCCAGCAGCCCCAGCGGGACGGGAGATACGCAGTATTTT. Its translation: CASSPSGTGDTQYF.

This rearrangement joins TRBV28 to TRBJ1-5, with a tentative D call TRBD1 (6 bases). The germline V gene has CDR1 MDHEN and CDR2 SYDVKM. Trimming cost V 6 bases and J 0 bases, with 12 bases left between them. The CDR3 is 15 amino acids. The CDR3 protein is CASSHGQYSNQPQHF. DNA of the CDR3: TGTGCCAGCAGCCATGGACAGTATAGCAATCAGCCCCAGCATTTT.

The chain is built from TRBV28 and TRBJ1-3; no reliable D call. CDR3 length: 18 amino acids. The V end lost 6 bases, the J end lost 0 bases, and 21 bases lay between the germline ends. The germline CDR1 and CDR2 sequences are MDHEN and SYDVKM. As DNA, the CDR3 is TGTGCCAGCAGCCTCACTTACTTTGACGGGAGCTCTGGAAACACCATATATTTT. This translates into CASSLTYFDGSSGNTIYF.

This chain uses TRBV4-1 with TRBJ2-7; maybe TRBD1 (5 bases). The CDR3 has 15 amino acids. Germline V lookup: CDR1 MGHRA, CDR2 YSYEKL. V lost 1 base to trimming and J lost 3 bases, with 13 bases between them. In DNA, the CDR3 is TGCGCCAGCAGCCAAGGCAGCCAGGGTTTCTACGAGCAGTACTTC. Amino acid sequence: CASSQGSQGFYEQYF.

This chain connects TRBV7-8 to TRBJ2-7, with TRBD2 matching 11 bases. This CDR3 has 16 amino acids. Trimming removed 6 bases from V and 3 bases from J; junction bases left unmatched: 10. Per germline, CDR1 SGHVS and CDR2 FQNEAQ. The CDR3, as DNA: TGTGCCAGCAGTTTCGTGACTAGCGGGATGCTCTACGAGCAGTACTTC. Its protein is CASSFVTSGMLYEQYF. The variable domain in full, with the rest retrieved from reference TRBV7-8 and TRBJ2-7, is GAGVSQSPRYKVAKRGQDVALRCDPISGHVSLFWYQQALGQGPEFLTYFQNEAQLDKSGLPSDRFFAERPEGSVSTLKIQRTQQEDSAVYLCASSFVTSGMLYEQYFGPGTRLTVT.

The V gene is TRBV28, the J gene TRBJ1-2; 7 bases match TRBD1. In germline, CDR1 is MDHEN, CDR2 SYDVKM. V was clipped by 10 bases and J by 0 bases; unmatched bases: 2. The CDR3 spans 12 residues. In DNA, the CDR3 is TGTGCCACTGACAGGGCTAACTATGGCTACACCTTC. This sequence encodes CATDRANYGYTF.

There are a few counts of this clone. The V gene is TRBV12-5, the J gene TRBJ2-7; TRBD1 might be the D (5 bases). CDR1 and CDR2 (germline): LGHNT, FRNRAP. V lost 0 bases and J 2 bases, leaving 8 bases between the germline ends. The CDR3 length is 14 residues. CDR3 in DNA: TGTGCTAGTGGTTTGGTACAGGTAACCTACGAGCAGTACTTC. As protein: CASGLVQVTYEQYF.

This CDR3 reads CAIEGSGGGEQYF. CDR3 DNA: TGTGCCATCGAAGGGAGCGGGGGAGGCGAGCAGTACTTC. The V gene is TRBV10-3, the J gene TRBJ2-7, with 8 nucleotides matching TRBD2. CDR3 length equals 13 residues. Germline V gene sequence: CDR1 ENHRY, CDR2 SYGVKD. The V gene end was trimmed by 8 bases and the J gene end by 6 bases; junction bases not matched to a gene: 9.

This CDR3 is CASSTPPGQGLSPLHF. CDR3 nucleotide sequence: TGTGCCAGCAGCACACCCCCGGGACAGGGCCTTTCACCCCTCCACTTT. J is TRBJ1-6 and V is TRBV7-2, with TRBD1 identical over 9 bases. The CDR3 contains 16 residues. J was trimmed by 9 bases and V by 5 bases; bases with no gene match: 11. Germline V gives CDR1 SGHTA, CDR2 FQGNSA.

The V call is TRBV5-5, the J call TRBJ1-1; the D gene is possibly TRBD1 (5 bases). The V end was cut by 0 bases, the J end by 3 bases, with 9 bases between. The length of the CDR3 is 14 residues. CDR1 is SGHKS and CDR2 is YYEKEE in the germline V gene (reference sequence). CDR3 in amino acids: CASSLETGDTEAFF. The CDR3 nucleotides read TGTGCCAGCAGCTTGGAAACAGGAGACACTGAAGCTTTCTTT.

V is TRBV5-5 and J is TRBJ2-7; D is uncertain. The CDR3 is made up of 14 amino acids. Germline V gene data show CDR1 as SGHKS and CDR2 as YYEKEE (reference sequence). V lost 0 bases, J lost 0 bases, and 7 bases lay in between. The CDR3 coding sequence is TGTGCCAGCAGCTTGGAACAGATCTCCTACGAGCAGTACTTC. It specifies CASSLEQISYEQYF.

The chain has TRBV14 and TRBJ1-1; D not resolved. V shed 0 bases and J shed 1 base, with 9 bases lying between them. CDR1 is SGHDN, CDR2 FVKESK, per germline. The CDR3 consists of 15 residues. The CDR3 loop is CASSQELSGNTEAFF. The CDR3 nucleotides read TGTGCCAGCAGCCAAGAACTGTCAGGGAACACTGAAGCTTTCTTT.

This clone was detected only a few times. The genes are TRBV30 and TRBJ2-4, with D perhaps matching TRBD1 (5 bases). CDR3 length: 15 amino acids. The germline V gene has CDR1 GTSNPN and CDR2 SVGIG (reference sequence). The germline V and J ends were trimmed by 5 bases and 0 bases, with 14 bases remaining between them. The CDR3 loop reads CAWEGPDIAKNIQYF. CDR3 coding DNA: TGTGCCTGGGAAGGACCGGACATAGCCAAAAACATTCAGTACTTC.

A single count supports this clone. The genes are TRBV18 and TRBJ2-2; D is unclear. This CDR3 region has 15 residues. Germline assignment: CDR1 KGHSH and CDR2 LQKENI. Trimming stripped 8 bases from V and 1 base from J, with 14 bases between. The CDR3 sequence is CASLPREVNTGELFF. CDR3 DNA sequence: TGTGCCAGCCTCCCGCGTGAGGTGAACACCGGGGAGCTGTTTTTT.

This sequence joins TRBV28 and TRBJ1-1, with D possibly matching TRBD1 (5 bases). V dropped 1 base and J dropped 5 bases, with 11 bases sitting between them. There are 14 residues in the CDR3. Germline loops: CDR1 MDHEN, CDR2 SYDVKM. CDR3 sequence reads: CASSLLGGMTEAFF. The CDR3 bases are TGTGCCAGCAGTTTATTGGGGGGAATGACTGAAGCTTTCTTT.

The V and J genes are TRBV14 and TRBJ2-1, with 7 positions matching TRBD2. The germline CDR1 and CDR2 sequences are SGHDN and FVKESK. J gave up 4 bases and V 4 bases, and 10 bases lay outside the gene matches. The CDR3 covers 16 residues. The CDR3 loop is CASSPHWSGVYNEQFF. The CDR3 DNA reads TGTGCCAGCAGCCCCCATTGGAGCGGGGTGTACAATGAGCAGTTCTTC.

CDR3 nucleotide sequence: TGTGCCAGCAGTTTGGCGGGGGCTACTAATGAAAAACTGTTTTTT. This encodes CASSLAGATNEKLFF. The rearrangement links TRBV28 to TRBJ1-4, with TRBD1 as a possible D gene (6 bases). Trimming took 3 bases from V and 2 from J, leaving 10 bases between them. CDR3 length: 15 amino acids. Germline V gene sequence: CDR1 MDHEN, CDR2 SYDVKM.

J is TRBJ1-2 and V is TRBV5-1; 9 nucleotides agree with TRBD1. Germline lookup yields CDR1 SGHRS and CDR2 YFSETQ. V shed 4 bases and J 1 base; nucleotides not matched to a gene: 14. The CDR3 is made up of 18 amino acids. CDR3 region: CASSVKGTGSEFNYGYTF. The CDR3, as DNA: TGCGCCAGCAGCGTCAAGGGGACAGGGAGTGAATTTAACTATGGCTACACCTTC.

The V call is TRBV5-1, the J call TRBJ2-3, with 10 bases lining up with TRBD2. The CDR3 is made up of 16 amino acids. Germline V lookup: CDR1 SGHRS, CDR2 YFSETQ. J gave up 2 bases and V 0 bases, and 3 bases lay outside the gene matches. The CDR3 DNA sequence: TGCGCCAGCAGCTTGGGACTAGCGGGTCCCACAGATACGCAGTATTTT. Its translation is CASSLGLAGPTDTQYF.

This chain links TRBV30 with TRBJ2-3, with unresolved D. V shed 3 bases and J shed 7 bases, with 14 bases lying between them. This CDR3 spans 13 amino acids. CDR1 is GTSNPN, CDR2 SVGIG, per germline (reference sequence). The CDR3 DNA sequence: TGTGCCTGGAGCGTAGGTGGAGTGAATACGCAGTATTTT. This sequence encodes CAWSVGGVNTQYF.

The chain recombines TRBV27 with TRBJ1-6; 9 bases agree with TRBD1. The CDR3 contains 14 residues. Trimming at V came to 5 bases and at J to 14 bases, leaving 10 bases not matched to a gene. Germline V lookup: CDR1 MNHEY, CDR2 SMNVEV (reference sequence). This CDR3 is CASSERIQGATLHF. CDR3 sequence (DNA): TGTGCCAGCAGTGAAAGAATACAGGGGGCGACCCTCCACTTT.

The chain combines TRBV4-3 with TRBJ1-4; D not certain. V was cut by 0 bases and J by 0 bases, with 11 bases left in between. CDR3 length: 17 residues. Per the germline V gene, CDR1 is LGHNA and CDR2 is YSLEER. DNA of the CDR3: TGCGCCAGCAGCCAAGATTCAGGATCTGCAACTAATGAAAAACTGTTTTTT. It yields the protein CASSQDSGSATNEKLFF.